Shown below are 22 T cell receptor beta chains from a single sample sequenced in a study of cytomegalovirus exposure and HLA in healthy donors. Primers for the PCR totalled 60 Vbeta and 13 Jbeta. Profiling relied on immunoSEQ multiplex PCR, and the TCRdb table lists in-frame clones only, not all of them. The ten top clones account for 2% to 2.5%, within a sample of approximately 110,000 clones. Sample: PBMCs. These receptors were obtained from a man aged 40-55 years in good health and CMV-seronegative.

CDR3: CASRTSGSSYEQYF. The DNA of the CDR3 is TGTGCCAGCAGAACTAGCGGGAGCTCCTACGAGCAGTACTTC. The chain joins TRBV6-5 to TRBJ2-7; 11 bases line up with TRBD2. Losses at the gene ends were 6 bases for V and 0 bases for J; bases not matched to a gene: 1. Germline CDR1 reads MNHEY; CDR2 reads SVGAGI. The CDR3 sequence is 14 residues long.

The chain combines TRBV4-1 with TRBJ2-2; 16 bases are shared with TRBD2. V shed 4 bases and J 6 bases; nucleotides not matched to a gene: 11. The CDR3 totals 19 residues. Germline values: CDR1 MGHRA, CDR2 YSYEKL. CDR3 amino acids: CASSLAGTSGRAFSGELFF. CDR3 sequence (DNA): TGCGCCAGCAGCCTCGCGGGGACTAGCGGGAGGGCCTTCTCCGGGGAGCTGTTTTTT.

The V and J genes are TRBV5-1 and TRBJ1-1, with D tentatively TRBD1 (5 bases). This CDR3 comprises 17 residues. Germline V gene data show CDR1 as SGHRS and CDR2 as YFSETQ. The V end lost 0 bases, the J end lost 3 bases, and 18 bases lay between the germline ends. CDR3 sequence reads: CASSLGVTGRGDTEAFF. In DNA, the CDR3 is TGCGCCAGCAGCTTGGGCGTCACCGGGAGAGGGGACACTGAAGCTTTCTTT. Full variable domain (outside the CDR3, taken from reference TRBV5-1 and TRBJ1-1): KAGVTQTPRYLIKTRGQQVTLSCSPISGHRSVSWYQQTPGQGLQFLFEYFSETQRNKGNFPGRFSGRQFSNSRSEMNVSTLELGDSALYLCASSLGVTGRGDTEAFFGQGTRLTVV.

The DNA for the CDR3 is TGCGCCAGCAGCCAAGTCAGCGGAATCTACAATGAGCAGTTCTTC. Translating gives CASSQVSGIYNEQFF. The V gene is TRBV4-3, the J gene TRBJ2-1, with a tentative D call TRBD2 (5 bases). Germline V gene lookup returns CDR1 LGHNA and CDR2 YSLEER. The CDR3 has 15 residues. V dropped 1 base and J dropped 3 bases, with 10 bases sitting between them.

The CDR3 loop is CASSSTGGIGSGANVLTF. DNA of the CDR3: TGCGCCAGCAGCTCCACAGGGGGGATAGGCTCTGGGGCCAACGTCCTGACTTTC. This chain uses TRBV5-1 with TRBJ2-6, with 8 bases identical to TRBD1. The CDR3 has 18 amino acids. The junction had 8 bases not matched to a gene; V was cut back by 3 bases and J by 0 bases. Germline CDR1 reads SGHRS; CDR2 reads YFSETQ.

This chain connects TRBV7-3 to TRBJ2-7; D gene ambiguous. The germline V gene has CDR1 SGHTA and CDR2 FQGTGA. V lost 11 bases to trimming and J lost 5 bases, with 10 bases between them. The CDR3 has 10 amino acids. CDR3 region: CARPRNEQYF. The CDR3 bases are TGTGCCCGGCCGAGGAACGAGCAGTACTTC.

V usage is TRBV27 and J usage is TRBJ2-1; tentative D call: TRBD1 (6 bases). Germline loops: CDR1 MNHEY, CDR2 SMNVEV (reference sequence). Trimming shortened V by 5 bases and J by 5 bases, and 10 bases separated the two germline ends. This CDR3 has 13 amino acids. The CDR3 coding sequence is TGTGCCAGCAGTACTACAGGGAACAATGAGCAGTTCTTC. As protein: CASSTTGNNEQFF.

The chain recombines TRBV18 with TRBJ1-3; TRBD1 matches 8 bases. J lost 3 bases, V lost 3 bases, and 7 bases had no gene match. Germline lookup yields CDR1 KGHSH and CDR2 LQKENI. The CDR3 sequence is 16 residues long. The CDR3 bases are TGTGCCAGCTCACCTCTCGGACAGGGCGTTGGAAACACCATATATTTT. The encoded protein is CASSPLGQGVGNTIYF. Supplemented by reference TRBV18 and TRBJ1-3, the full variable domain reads NAGVMQNPRHLVRRRGQEARLRCSPMKGHSHVYWYRQLPEEGLKFMVYLQKENIIDESGMPKERFSAEFPKEGPSILRIQQVVRGDSAAYFCASSPLGQGVGNTIYFGEGSWLTVV.

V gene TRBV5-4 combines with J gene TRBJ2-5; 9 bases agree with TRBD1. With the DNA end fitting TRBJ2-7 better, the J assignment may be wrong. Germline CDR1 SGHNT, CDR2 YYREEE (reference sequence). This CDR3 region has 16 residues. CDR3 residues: CASSRGTGIRGAEQYF. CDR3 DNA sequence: TGTGCCAGCAGCCGCGGGACAGGGATTAGGGGGGCCGAGCAGTACTTC.

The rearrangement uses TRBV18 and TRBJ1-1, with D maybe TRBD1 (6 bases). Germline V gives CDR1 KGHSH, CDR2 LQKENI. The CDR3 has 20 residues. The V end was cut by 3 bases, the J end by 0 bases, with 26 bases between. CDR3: CASSPSPGGATLMLNTEAFF. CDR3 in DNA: TGTGCCAGCTCACCGTCCCCGGGGGGGGCCACACTGATGTTGAACACTGAAGCTTTCTTT.

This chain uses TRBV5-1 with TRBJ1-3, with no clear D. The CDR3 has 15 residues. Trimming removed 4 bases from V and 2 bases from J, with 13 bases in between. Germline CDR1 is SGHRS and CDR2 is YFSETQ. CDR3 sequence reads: CASSPRGSPGNTIYF. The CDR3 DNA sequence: TGCGCCAGCAGCCCCCGAGGGAGCCCTGGAAACACCATATATTTT.

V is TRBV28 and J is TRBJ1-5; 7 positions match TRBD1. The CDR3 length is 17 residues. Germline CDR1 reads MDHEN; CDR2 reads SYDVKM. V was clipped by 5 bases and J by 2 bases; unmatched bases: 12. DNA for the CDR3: TGTGCCAGCAGTCTAATCGTTTTTGACAGGGGCAATCAGCCCCAGCATTTT. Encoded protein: CASSLIVFDRGNQPQHF.

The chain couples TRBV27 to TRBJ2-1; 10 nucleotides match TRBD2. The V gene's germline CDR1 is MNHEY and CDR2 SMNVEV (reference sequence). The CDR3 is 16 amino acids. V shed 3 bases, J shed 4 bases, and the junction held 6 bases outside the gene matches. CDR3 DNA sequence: TGTGCCAGCAGTTTGGAAACTAGCGGGATTTACAATGAGCAGTTCTTC. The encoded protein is CASSLETSGIYNEQFF.

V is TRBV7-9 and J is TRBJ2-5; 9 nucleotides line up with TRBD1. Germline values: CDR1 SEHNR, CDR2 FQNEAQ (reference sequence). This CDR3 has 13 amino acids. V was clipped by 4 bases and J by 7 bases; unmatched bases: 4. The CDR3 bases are TGTGCCAGCAGCTCAGGACAGGGGATGACCCAGTACTTC. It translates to CASSSGQGMTQYF.

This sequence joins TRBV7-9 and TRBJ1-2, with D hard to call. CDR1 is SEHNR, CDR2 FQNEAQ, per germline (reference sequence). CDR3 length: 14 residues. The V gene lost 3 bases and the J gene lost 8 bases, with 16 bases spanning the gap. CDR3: CASSFSQAPGGYTF. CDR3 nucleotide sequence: TGTGCCAGCAGCTTCTCCCAGGCTCCGGGAGGCTACACCTTC.

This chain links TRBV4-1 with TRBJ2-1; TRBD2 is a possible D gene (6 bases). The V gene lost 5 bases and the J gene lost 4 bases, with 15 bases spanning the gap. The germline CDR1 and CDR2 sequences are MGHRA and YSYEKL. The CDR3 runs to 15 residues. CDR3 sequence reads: CASSAGTSDYNEQFF. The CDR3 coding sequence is TGCGCCAGCAGCGCCGGGACTTCAGATTACAATGAGCAGTTCTTC.

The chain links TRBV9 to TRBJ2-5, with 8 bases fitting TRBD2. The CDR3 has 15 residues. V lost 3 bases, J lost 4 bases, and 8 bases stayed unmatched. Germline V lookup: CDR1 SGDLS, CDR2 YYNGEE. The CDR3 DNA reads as TGTGCCAGCAGCGAGAGAAGCGGGAGACCAGAGACCCAGTACTTC. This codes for CASSERSGRPETQYF. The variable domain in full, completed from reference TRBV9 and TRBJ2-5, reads DSGVTQTPKHLITATGQRVTLRCSPRSGDLSVYWYQQSLDQGLQFLIQYYNGEERAKGNILERFSAQQFPDLHSELNLSSLELGDSALYFCASSERSGRPETQYFGPGTRLLVL.

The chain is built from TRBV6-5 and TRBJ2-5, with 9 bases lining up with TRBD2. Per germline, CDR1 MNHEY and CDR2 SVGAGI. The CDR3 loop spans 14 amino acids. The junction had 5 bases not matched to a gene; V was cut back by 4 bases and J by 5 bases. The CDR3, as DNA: TGTGCCAGCAGTTTAGCGGGAGTATTTGAGACCCAGTACTTC. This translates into CASSLAGVFETQYF.

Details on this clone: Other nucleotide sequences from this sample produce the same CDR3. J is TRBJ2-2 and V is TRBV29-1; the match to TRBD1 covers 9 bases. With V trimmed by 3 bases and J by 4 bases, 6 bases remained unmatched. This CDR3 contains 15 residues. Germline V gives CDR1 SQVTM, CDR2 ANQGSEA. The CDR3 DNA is TGCAGCGTTGACTCTGGACAGGGGTTCACCGGGGAGCTGTTTTTT. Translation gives CSVDSGQGFTGELFF.

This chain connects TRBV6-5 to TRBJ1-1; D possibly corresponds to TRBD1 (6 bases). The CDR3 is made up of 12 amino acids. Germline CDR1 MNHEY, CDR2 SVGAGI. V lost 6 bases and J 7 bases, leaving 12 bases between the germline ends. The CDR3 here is CASRPTTGEAFF. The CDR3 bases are TGTGCCAGCAGACCAACGACAGGTGAAGCTTTCTTT.

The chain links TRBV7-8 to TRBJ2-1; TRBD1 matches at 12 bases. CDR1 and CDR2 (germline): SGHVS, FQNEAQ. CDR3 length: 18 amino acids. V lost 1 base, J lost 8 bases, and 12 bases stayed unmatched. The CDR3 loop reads CASSLEGLRDRGRDEQFF. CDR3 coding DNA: TGTGCCAGCAGCTTAGAGGGCCTCCGGGACAGGGGGCGTGATGAGCAGTTCTTC.

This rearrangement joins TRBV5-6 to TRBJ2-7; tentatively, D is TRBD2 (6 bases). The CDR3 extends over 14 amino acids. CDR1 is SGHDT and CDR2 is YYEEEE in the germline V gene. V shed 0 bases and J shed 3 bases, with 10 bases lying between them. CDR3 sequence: CASSLGGDFYEQYF. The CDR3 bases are TGTGCCAGCAGCTTGGGGGGGGACTTCTACGAGCAGTACTTC.